This T cell receptor beta chain was captured in a study of blood T cell repertoires in COVID-19. Background on the study: T cells, B-cell-depleted T cells, or PBMCs supplied cDNA or gDNA.

Generated by immunoSEQ multiplex PCR, the TCRdb table keeps only in-frame clones and is missing some. Of some 300,000 clones listed, more than 70% are singletons. Unmatched junction bases numbered 9, after V lost 8 bases and J lost 3 bases. In germline, CDR1 is MDHEN, CDR2 SYDVKM. The CDR3 is made up of 16 amino acids. The chain carries TRBV28 and TRBJ1-3, with 11 bases identical to TRBD1. This sequence originates from a woman aged 25 to 39 who had recovered from COVID-19. The source material was peripheral blood. Written as DNA, the CDR3 is TGTGCCAGCGCCGGACAGGGGGCGCCAAGTGGAAACACCATATATTTT. Amino acids: CASAGQGAPSGNTIYF.